The subject of this entry is one TCR beta chain. The data originate from a study of blood T cell repertoires in COVID-19. About the research overall: T cells, B-cell-depleted T cells, or PBMCs supplied cDNA or gDNA.

The table came from immunoSEQ multiplex PCR; TCRdb's copy has only in-frame clones and leaves some out. The top ten hold around 20% of the sample, which has around 43,000 clones, about 86% seen once. The junction had 3 bases not matched to a gene; V was cut back by 5 bases and J by 2 bases. This CDR3 contains 14 residues. CDR1 and CDR2 from the germline V gene are SEHNR and FQNEAQ (reference sequence). Sequencing was carried out using peripheral blood. The genes are TRBV7-9 and TRBJ1-2; 9 positions agree with TRBD1. The clonotype originates from a man between 45 and 60 years old in a cohort sampled during active COVID-19. The CDR3 DNA reads TGTGCCAGCAGCCCCGGACAGGGGAACTATGGCTACACCTTC. Its translation: CASSPGQGNYGYTF.